Sequencing of this TCR beta chain was carried out in a study of shared clonotypes between healthy human individuals. Assay: immunoSEQ multiplex PCR; the TCRdb copy retains only in-frame clones and omits some. Of 2.5 million or so clones listed, 85% to 95% are singletons. The sequenced sample consisted of naive CD4+ T cells sorted from blood. Documented subset: CD45RA+ positively selected. This TCR derives from a young man in good health.

DNA of the CDR3: TGTGCCAGCAGTTCGGGACTAGCGGGGGGCCGAGCTAGCACAGATACGCAGTATTTT. This encodes CASSSGLAGGRASTDTQYF. V gene TRBV28 combines with J gene TRBJ2-3, with TRBD2 matching over 15 bases. Unmatched junction bases numbered 8, after V lost 4 bases and J lost 0 bases. CDR1 MDHEN and CDR2 SYDVKM come from the germline V gene. The CDR3 spans 19 residues.